A single T cell receptor beta chain is shown here with its context. Only a few counts were recorded for this clonotype. The antigen this receptor binds is unknown. No qualities accompany the bases; no much larger clone lies one base away. Library preparation was by PCR. The sample was run on an Illumina HiSeq 2500. Unique molecular identifiers were incorporated into TCR beta cDNA libraries to reduce PCR and sequencing biases. Every 1 to 10 million input T cells yielded 500,000 or so cDNA molecules, meaning each molecule approximated one T cell. The patient libraries were prepared and sequenced with the same protocol used for the earlier healthy control dataset. Within a given batch, samples were prepared together, multiplexed and sequenced on the same HiSeq lane. On the authors' methods: MIGEC handled the raw barcoded reads, throwing out single-read molecular identifier groups before consensus assembly and CDR3 extraction. Clonotype tables were post-analysed with VDJtools, normalizing diversity by down-sampling all datasets to the smallest sample size. To correct batch-related cross-sample contamination, repertoire overlap clustering matched CDR3 amino acid sequences but not nucleotide sequences. TCRdb ran its own pipeline on the public reads, namely fastp trimming at Q25 and MiXCR clone calling, and kept in-frame beta chains. Every entry covers one CDR3 protein and lists the most common genes and DNA from its rows. TCRdb assigned the V and J calls; the authors' analysis was not used. The sample contains roughly 650,000 distinct CDR3 sequences, 55% to 60% of them found a single time. Approximately 10% of the sample lies in the top ten.

To demonstrate the VDJtools post-analysis software, the study profiled TCR beta repertoires from the peripheral blood of 10 to 15 young patients with multiple sclerosis. Multiple sclerosis patients were children and adolescents aged 6 to 15 years. These data originate in a study of post-analysis software for immune sequencing data (dated by TCRdb to between 2015 and 2017). As for the study more broadly: Relapsing-remitting, secondary progressive and progressive-relapsing multiple sclerosis were recorded as disease courses, and subtype annotation was lacking for some patients. A subset of samples was prepared in parallel using single-end sample barcoding, then pooled and co-amplified after Illumina adapter ligation. The patient repertoires were compared against 11 previously published healthy control repertoires obtained from donors aged about 6 to 26 years. What the research found in general, with its limitations: When samples were clustered directly using the F measure, samples prepared in the same batch co-clustered strongly, which prompted a batch-effect correction. The control group was slightly older than the multiple sclerosis patient group. Compared with controls, multiple sclerosis patients had significantly lower normalized Chao1 diversity, a finding suggesting substantial peripheral T-cell clonal expansion. Significantly higher frequencies in patients than in controls were found for five or six TRBV segments, including TRBV5-6, TRBV5-1 and TRBV20-1.

Trimming removed 0 bases from V and 2 bases from J; the gene matches leave 4 bases unexplained. In the germline V gene, CDR1 corresponds to LGHNA and CDR2 to YSLEER. The CDR3 runs 16 residues from the cysteine to the phenylalanine. The sequence is cut down to CDR3 DNA, 48 bases in frame from base 1. The receptor comes from a girl aged 2 to 10 with multiple sclerosis. The V and J genes are TRBV4-3 and TRBJ2-1; TRBD2 lines up with 7 middle nucleotides. The sequenced material came from blood. In nucleotides, the sequence is TGCGCCAGCAGCCAAGATATCGGGGGGACCTACAATGAGCAGTTCTTC. Its protein is CASSQDIGGTYNEQFF.